This T cell receptor beta chain was captured in a study of OX40 agonist ivuxolimab in advanced cancers. About the research overall: A diagnosis of hepatocellular carcinoma, melanoma, renal cell or head and neck cancer was present in dose-escalation patients. Three patients showed partial responses: one hepatocellular carcinoma and two cutaneous melanoma cases.

In regard to this clone: Its antigen is not identified.

Generated by immunoSEQ multiplex PCR, the TCRdb table keeps only in-frame clones and is missing some. The table includes 70,000 or so clones, 92% detected once. The V gene lost 10 bases and the J gene lost 0 bases, with 13 bases spanning the gap. This CDR3 comprises 13 residues. Germline V gene sequence: CDR1 ENHRY, CDR2 SYGVKD. Blood was sampled at baseline, cycle 4 day 1, and cycle 7 day 1. Study findings and constraints: In the 0.1-3.0 mg/kg groups, partial responders showed among the lowest expansion.

This sequence joins TRBV10-3 and TRBJ2-7, with D unclear. The sequences come from CD4+ or CD8+ T cells sorted from blood, collected in a trial of the OX40 agonist ivuxolimab. The receptor was derived from an adult with an advanced solid tumor such as melanoma, head and neck, liver or kidney cancer. CDR3 residues: CATRGGSSYEQYF. As DNA, the CDR3 is TGTGCCACCCGCGGCGGCAGCTCCTACGAGCAGTACTTC.